The source of this TCR beta chain is a study of blood T cells in healthy people across ages. This CDR3 spans 14 amino acids. V was shortened by 4 bases and J by 4 bases, with 10 bases between the two germline ends. In germline, CDR1 is MNHEY, CDR2 SVGEGT. Alongside a J-beta primer mix, a sample-barcoded 5' primer served in a second PCR lasting roughly 6 to 12 cycles. TCRdb reprocessed the 5' RACE reads via MiXCR and lists one record per CDR3 protein. The table shows fewer than 900,000 distinct CDR3 sequences, with roughly two fifths occurring only once. This clonotype was counted only a few times. The origin of this receptor is an older woman in good health. The chain combines TRBV6-2 or TRBV6-3 with TRBJ2-2; tentatively, D is TRBD1 (5 bases). Sequencing used blood. The CDR3 nucleotides are TGTGCCAGCAGTTCGACAGTTGCCACCGGGGAGCTGTTTTTT. This codes for CASSSTVATGELFF.